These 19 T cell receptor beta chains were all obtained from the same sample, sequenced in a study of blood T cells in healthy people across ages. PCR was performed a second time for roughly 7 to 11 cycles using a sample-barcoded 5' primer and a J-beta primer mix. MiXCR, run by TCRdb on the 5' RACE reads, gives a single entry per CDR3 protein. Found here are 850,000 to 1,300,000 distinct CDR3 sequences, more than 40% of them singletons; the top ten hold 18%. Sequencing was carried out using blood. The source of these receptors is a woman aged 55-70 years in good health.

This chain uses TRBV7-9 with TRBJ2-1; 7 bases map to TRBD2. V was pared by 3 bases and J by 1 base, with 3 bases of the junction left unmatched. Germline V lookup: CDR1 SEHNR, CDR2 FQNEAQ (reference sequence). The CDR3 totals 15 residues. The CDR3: CASSFTAGSYNEQFF. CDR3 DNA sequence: TGTGCCAGCAGCTTTACAGCGGGATCCTACAATGAGCAGTTCTTC.

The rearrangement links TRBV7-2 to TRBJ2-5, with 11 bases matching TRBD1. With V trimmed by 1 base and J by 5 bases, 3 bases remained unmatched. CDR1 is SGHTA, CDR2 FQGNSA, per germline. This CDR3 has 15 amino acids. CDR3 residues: CASSLDGDRGETQYF. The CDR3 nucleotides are TGTGCCAGCAGCTTAGACGGGGACAGGGGGGAGACCCAGTACTTC.

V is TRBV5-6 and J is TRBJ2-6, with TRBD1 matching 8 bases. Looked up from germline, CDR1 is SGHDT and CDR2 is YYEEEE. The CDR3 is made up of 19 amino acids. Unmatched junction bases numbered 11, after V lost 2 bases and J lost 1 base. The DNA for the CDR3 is TGTGCCAGCAGCTTACTCCGGGACAGGCTCGCATCTGGGGCCAACGTCCTGACTTTC. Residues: CASSLLRDRLASGANVLTF.

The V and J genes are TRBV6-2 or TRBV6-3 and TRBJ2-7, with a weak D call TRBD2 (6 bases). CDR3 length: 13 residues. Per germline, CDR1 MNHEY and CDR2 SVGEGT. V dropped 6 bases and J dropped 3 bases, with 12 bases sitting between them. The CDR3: CASRQMGGYEQYF. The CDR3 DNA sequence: TGTGCCAGCAGACAAATGGGAGGCTACGAGCAGTACTTC.

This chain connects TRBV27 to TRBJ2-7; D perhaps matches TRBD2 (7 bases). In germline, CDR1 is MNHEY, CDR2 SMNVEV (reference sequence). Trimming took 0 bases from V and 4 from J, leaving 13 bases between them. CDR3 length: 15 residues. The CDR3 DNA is TGTGCCAGCAGTTTATCGGGAGGGGGAATGTACGAGCAGTACTTC. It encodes CASSLSGGGMYEQYF.

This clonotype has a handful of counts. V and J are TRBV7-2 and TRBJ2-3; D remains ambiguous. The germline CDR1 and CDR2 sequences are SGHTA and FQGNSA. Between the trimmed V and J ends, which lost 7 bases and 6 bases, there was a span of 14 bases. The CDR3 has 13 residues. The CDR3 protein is CASTPWGVDTQYF. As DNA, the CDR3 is TGTGCCAGCACCCCCTGGGGTGTGGATACGCAGTATTTT.

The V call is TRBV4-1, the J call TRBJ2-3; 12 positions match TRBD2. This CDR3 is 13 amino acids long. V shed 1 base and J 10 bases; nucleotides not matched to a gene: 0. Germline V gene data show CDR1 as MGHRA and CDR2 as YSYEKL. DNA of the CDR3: TGCGCCAGCAGCCAAGGGACTAGCGGGGCGCAGTATTTT. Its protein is CASSQGTSGAQYF.

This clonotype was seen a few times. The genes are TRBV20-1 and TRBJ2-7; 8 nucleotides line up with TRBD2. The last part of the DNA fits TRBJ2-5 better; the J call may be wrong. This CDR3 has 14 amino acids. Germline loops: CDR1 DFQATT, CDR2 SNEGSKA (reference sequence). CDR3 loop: CSASGREVEETQYF. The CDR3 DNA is TGCAGTGCTAGTGGGCGGGAGGTGGAGGAGACCCAGTACTTC.

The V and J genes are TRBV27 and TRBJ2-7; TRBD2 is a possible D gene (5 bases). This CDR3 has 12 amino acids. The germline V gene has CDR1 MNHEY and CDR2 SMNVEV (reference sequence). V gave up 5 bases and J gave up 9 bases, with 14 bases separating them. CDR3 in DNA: TGTGCCAGCAGTCCCGGGGTCGTGGGGCAGTACTTC. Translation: CASSPGVVGQYF.

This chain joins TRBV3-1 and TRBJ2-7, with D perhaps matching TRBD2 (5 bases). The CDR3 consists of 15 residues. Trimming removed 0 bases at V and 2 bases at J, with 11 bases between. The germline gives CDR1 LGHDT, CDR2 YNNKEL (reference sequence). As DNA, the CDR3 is TGTGCCAGCAGCCAAGATATTATCGGGGCCTACGAGCAGTACTTC. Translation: CASSQDIIGAYEQYF.

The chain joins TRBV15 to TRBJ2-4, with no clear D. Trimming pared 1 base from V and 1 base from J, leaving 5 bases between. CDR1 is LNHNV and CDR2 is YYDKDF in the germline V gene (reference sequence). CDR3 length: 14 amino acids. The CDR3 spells CATSRVQAKNIQYF. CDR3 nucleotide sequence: TGTGCCACCAGCAGAGTTCAGGCCAAAAACATTCAGTACTTC.

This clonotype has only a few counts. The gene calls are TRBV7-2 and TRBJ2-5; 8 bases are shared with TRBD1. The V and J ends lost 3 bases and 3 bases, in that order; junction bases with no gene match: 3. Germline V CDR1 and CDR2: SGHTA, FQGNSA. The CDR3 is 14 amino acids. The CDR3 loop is CASSFDRGKETQYF. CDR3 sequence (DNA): TGTGCCAGCAGCTTTGACAGGGGAAAAGAGACCCAGTACTTC.

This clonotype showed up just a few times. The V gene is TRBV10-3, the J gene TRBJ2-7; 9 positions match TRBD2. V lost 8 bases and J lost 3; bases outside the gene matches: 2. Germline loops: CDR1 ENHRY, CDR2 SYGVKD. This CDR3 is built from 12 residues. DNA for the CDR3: TGTGCCATCGGTAGCGGGAGCTACGAGCAGTACTTC. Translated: CAIGSGSYEQYF.

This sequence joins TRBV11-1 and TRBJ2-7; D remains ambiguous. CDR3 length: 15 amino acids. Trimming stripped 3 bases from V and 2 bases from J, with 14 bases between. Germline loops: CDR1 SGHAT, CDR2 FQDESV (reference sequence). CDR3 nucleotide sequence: TGTGCCAGCAGCTTTTACCCGATAGATGCCTACGAGCAGTACTTC. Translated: CASSFYPIDAYEQYF.

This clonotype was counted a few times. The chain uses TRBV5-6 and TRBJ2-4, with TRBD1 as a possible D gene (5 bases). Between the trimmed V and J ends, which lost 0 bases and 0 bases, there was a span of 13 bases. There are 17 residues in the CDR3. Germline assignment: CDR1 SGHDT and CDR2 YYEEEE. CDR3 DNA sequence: TGTGCCAGCAGCTTGGCTTCAGGGTCGCTAGCCAAAAACATTCAGTACTTC. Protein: CASSLASGSLAKNIQYF.

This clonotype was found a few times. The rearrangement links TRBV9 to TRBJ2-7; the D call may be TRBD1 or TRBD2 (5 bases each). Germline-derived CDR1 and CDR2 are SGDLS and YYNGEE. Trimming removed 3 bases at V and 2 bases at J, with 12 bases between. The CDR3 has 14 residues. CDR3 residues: CASSAWDGAYEQYF. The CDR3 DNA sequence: TGTGCCAGCAGCGCATGGGACGGTGCCTACGAGCAGTACTTC.

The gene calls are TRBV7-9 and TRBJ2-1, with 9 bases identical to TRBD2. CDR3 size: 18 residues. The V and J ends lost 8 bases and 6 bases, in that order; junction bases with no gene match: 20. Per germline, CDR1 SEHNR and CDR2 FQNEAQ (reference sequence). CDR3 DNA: TGTGCCAGCGTGGGGCGGGAGGGCCGGAATGGAAAAGGCAATGAGCAGTTCTTC. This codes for CASVGREGRNGKGNEQFF.

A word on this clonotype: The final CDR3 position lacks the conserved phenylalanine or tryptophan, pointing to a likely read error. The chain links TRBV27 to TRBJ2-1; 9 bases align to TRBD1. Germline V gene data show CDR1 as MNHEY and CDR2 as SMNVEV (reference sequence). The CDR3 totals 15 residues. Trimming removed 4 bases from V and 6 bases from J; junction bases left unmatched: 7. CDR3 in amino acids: CASSSSTGGINEQFY. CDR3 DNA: TGTGCCAGCAGTTCGTCGACAGGGGGGATCAATGAGCAGTTCTAC.

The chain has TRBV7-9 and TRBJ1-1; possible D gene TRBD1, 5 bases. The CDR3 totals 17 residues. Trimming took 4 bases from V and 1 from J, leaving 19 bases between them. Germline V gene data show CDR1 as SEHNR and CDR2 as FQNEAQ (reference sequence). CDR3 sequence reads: CASSSIPGVRANTEAFF. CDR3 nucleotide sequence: TGTGCCAGCAGCTCGATACCCGGGGTCAGGGCGAACACTGAAGCTTTCTTT.